The 13 T cell receptor beta chains presented below share a single source sample, sequenced in a study of cytomegalovirus exposure and HLA in healthy donors. Both 60 Vbeta primers and 13 Jbeta primers went into the PCR. Assay: immunoSEQ multiplex PCR; the TCRdb copy retains only in-frame clones and omits some. This sample has roughly 130,000 clones, with 80% found just once. Sequencing was performed on PBMCs. These receptors originate from a man in his forties in good health and CMV-seronegative.

The V and J genes are TRBV6-5 and TRBJ2-3; 7 bases line up with TRBD1. Trimming at V came to 2 bases and at J to 1 base, leaving 3 bases not matched to a gene. This CDR3 region has 15 residues. Per the germline V gene, CDR1 is MNHEY and CDR2 is SVGAGI. The CDR3 DNA reads as TGTGCCAGCAGTTACACCGACAGGGGCACAGATACGCAGTATTTT. It encodes CASSYTDRGTDTQYF.

The chain uses TRBV23-1 and TRBJ2-7; D may be TRBD1 (6 bases). TRBV23-1 falls under the ORF class, with uncertain function. The CDR3 covers 16 residues. V gave up 0 bases and J gave up 3 bases, with 15 bases separating them. CDR3 protein: CASSQSSPDSSYEQYF. The CDR3 DNA reads TGCGCCAGCAGTCAATCGTCCCCGGACAGTAGCTACGAGCAGTACTTC.

CDR3 sequence reads: CASSLGGRRPQHF. CDR3 coding DNA: TGTGCCAGTTCCTTGGGGGGGCGTCGGCCCCAGCATTTT. The chain uses TRBV19 and TRBJ1-5, with D tentatively TRBD1 (6 bases). V shed 8 bases and J shed 9 bases, with 17 bases lying between them. The CDR3 is made up of 13 amino acids. The V gene's germline CDR1 is LNHDA and CDR2 SQIVND (reference sequence).

The sample holds one count of this clone. The V gene is TRBV28, the J gene TRBJ1-6; a possible D gene is TRBD1 (5 bases). This CDR3 is built from 15 residues. CDR1 is MDHEN and CDR2 is SYDVKM in the germline V gene. Trimming shortened V by 8 bases and J by 9 bases, and 20 bases separated the two germline ends. This CDR3 reads CASVGVAGRRSPLHF. CDR3 nucleotide sequence: TGTGCCAGCGTTGGCGTTGCAGGGAGGCGTTCACCCCTCCACTTT.

This sequence joins TRBV6-5 and TRBJ1-4; D gene uncertain. The CDR3 runs 14 residues. Germline V gene sequence: CDR1 MNHEY, CDR2 SVGAGI. V dropped 6 bases and J dropped 7 bases, with 15 bases sitting between them. CDR3 in DNA: TGTGCCAGCAGCAGACCGGGGTCCGGTGAAAAACTGTTTTTT. Translating gives CASSRPGSGEKLFF.

This rearrangement joins TRBV7-2 to TRBJ2-6; D gene unclear. Germline loops: CDR1 SGHTA, CDR2 FQGNSA. CDR3 length equals 16 residues. Trimming left V 5 bases short and J 0 bases short, with 11 bases between. The CDR3 nucleotides read TGTGCCAGCAGCACTCGACTGGGCTCTGGGGCCAACGTCCTGACTTTC. Translation gives CASSTRLGSGANVLTF.

This clone was seen more than once but under ten times. Relative to the germline gene, one junction end is altered; a read error may explain this. The rearrangement links TRBV7-2 to TRBJ1-2, with 10 nucleotides matching TRBD1. The CDR3 totals 15 residues. Germline CDR1 is SGHTA and CDR2 is FQGNSA. In DNA, the CDR3 is TGTGCCAGCACCTTACATGCCGGGACAGGGGATGGCTACACCTTC. Translating gives CASTLHAGTGDGYTF.

This clone was recorded once. V is TRBV5-6 and J is TRBJ1-5; 10 bases agree with TRBD1. The CDR3 is 15 amino acids. Unmatched junction bases numbered 10, after V lost 4 bases and J lost 9 bases. Germline V gene data show CDR1 as SGHDT and CDR2 as YYEEEE. The CDR3 spells CASSAGQGVAGPQHF. The CDR3 nucleotides are TGTGCCAGCAGCGCTGGACAGGGGGTAGCTGGGCCCCAGCATTTT. The variable domain in full, completed from reference TRBV5-6 and TRBJ1-5, reads DAGVTQSPTHLIKTRGQQVTLRCSPKSGHDTVSWYQQALGQGPQFIFQYYEEEERQRGNFPDRFSGHQFPNYSSELNVNALLLGDSALYLCASSAGQGVAGPQHFGDGTRLSIL.

The V gene is TRBV7-2, the J gene TRBJ1-6; 7 bases fit TRBD1. Trimming removed 4 bases from V and 6 bases from J; junction bases left unmatched: 9. The germline CDR1 and CDR2 sequences are SGHTA and FQGNSA. The CDR3 contains 16 residues. The CDR3 here is CASSSNRGGSNSPLHF. DNA of the CDR3: TGTGCCAGCAGCTCAAACAGGGGTGGTTCTAATTCACCCCTCCACTTT.

This clone has more than one count but fewer than ten. The chain links TRBV27 to TRBJ1-4, with 8 bases lining up with TRBD1. The V gene end was trimmed by 6 bases and the J gene end by 3 bases; junction bases not matched to a gene: 6. The CDR3 covers 15 residues. CDR1 MNHEY and CDR2 SMNVEV come from the germline V gene (reference sequence). The CDR3 DNA reads TGTGCCAGCAGCTCGGACAGGGCGGCTAATGAAAAACTGTTTTTT. This codes for CASSSDRAANEKLFF.

This clone was seen a few times. The J gene is TRBJ2-7, the V gene TRBV7-8; D uncertain. Per germline, CDR1 SGHVS and CDR2 FQNEAQ. V lost 1 base to trimming and J lost 6 bases, with 7 bases between them. There are 12 residues in the CDR3. The CDR3 DNA sequence: TGTGCCAGCAGCTTAGTCACGGGCGAGCAGTACTTC. It translates to CASSLVTGEQYF.

This chain joins TRBV4-2 and TRBJ2-7; TRBD1 agrees at 12 bases. This CDR3 region has 15 residues. V was clipped by 6 bases and J by 6 bases; unmatched bases: 9. Germline assignment: CDR1 LGHNA and CDR2 YNFKEQ. This CDR3 is CASRGRGQGAGEQYF. DNA for the CDR3: TGTGCCAGCAGGGGGAGGGGACAGGGGGCTGGCGAGCAGTACTTC.

The rearrangement links TRBV7-8 to TRBJ1-4, with D tentatively TRBD1 (6 bases). There are 14 residues in the CDR3. Germline V gene lookup returns CDR1 SGHVS and CDR2 FQNEAQ. Trimming took 5 bases from V and 10 from J, leaving 17 bases between them. The CDR3 protein is CASSPRVQGGKLFF. The CDR3 coding sequence is TGTGCCAGCAGCCCCCGGGTACAGGGTGGAAAACTGTTTTTT. The variable domain in full, completed from reference TRBV7-8 and TRBJ1-4, reads GAGVSQSPRYKVAKRGQDVALRCDPISGHVSLFWYQQALGQGPEFLTYFQNEAQLDKSGLPSDRFFAERPEGSVSTLKIQRTQQEDSAVYLCASSPRVQGGKLFFGSGTQLSVL.